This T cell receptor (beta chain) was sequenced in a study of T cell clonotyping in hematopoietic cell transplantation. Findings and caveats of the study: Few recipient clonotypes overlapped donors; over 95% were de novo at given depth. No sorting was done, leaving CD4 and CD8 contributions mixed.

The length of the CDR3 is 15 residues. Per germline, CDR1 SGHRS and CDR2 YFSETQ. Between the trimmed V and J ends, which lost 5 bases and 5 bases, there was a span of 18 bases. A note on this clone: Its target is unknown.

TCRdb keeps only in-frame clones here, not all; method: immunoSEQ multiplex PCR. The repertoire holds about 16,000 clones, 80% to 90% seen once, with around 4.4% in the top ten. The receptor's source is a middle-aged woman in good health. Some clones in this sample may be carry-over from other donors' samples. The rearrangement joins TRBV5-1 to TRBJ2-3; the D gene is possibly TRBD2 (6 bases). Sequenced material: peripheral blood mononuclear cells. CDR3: CASSSTGREIDTQYF. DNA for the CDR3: TGCGCCAGCAGTTCAACCGGGAGAGAGATAGATACGCAGTATTTT.